This T cell receptor (beta chain) was recorded in a study of blood T cell repertoires in COVID-19. Whole-study context: Sites in the United States, Italy and Spain provided acute and convalescent COVID-19 samples.

Authors' processing steps: Estimation of nucleated cell counts was performed using reference gene primer amplification. Only in-frame clones appear in the TCRdb table, and some are missing; sequencing was by immunoSEQ multiplex PCR. That table supplies the V and J calls and clone size; D and trimming were determined from the DNA. The table lists some 150,000 clones, approximately 81% of them singletons. For this clone: Mismatch with germline at one junction end may stem from a read error.

CDR1 and CDR2 (germline): SSHAT, FNYEAQ (reference sequence). The CDR3 is 15 amino acids. The chain recombines TRBV7-7 with TRBJ2-1; 8 nucleotides agree with TRBD2. The sample consisted of peripheral blood. The sequence was obtained from a human donor with acute or convalescent COVID-19. The donor label of this sample is uncertain. The CDR3 nucleotides are TGTGCTAGCAGCTTAGAGGGACTAGGTTCGAATGAGCAGTTCTTC. The encoded protein is CASSLEGLGSNEQFF.